A single sample gave rise to the 10 T cell receptor beta chains below, sequenced in a study of cytomegalovirus exposure and HLA in healthy donors. Amplification used 60 Vbeta primers and 13 Jbeta primers. The table came from immunoSEQ multiplex PCR; TCRdb's copy has only in-frame clones and leaves some out. The sample data list tens of thousands of clones. Sequencing was performed on PBMCs. The receptors originated from a woman aged 45-65 years in good health and CMV-seropositive.

DNA for the CDR3: TGTGCCATCAGTGGGCAGGAATCCTACGAGCAGTACTTC. As protein: CAISGQESYEQYF. The chain links TRBV10-3 to TRBJ2-7, with D uncertain. CDR1 is ENHRY and CDR2 is SYGVKD in the germline V gene. The CDR3 totals 13 residues. Trimming shortened V by 4 bases and J by 1 base, and 8 bases separated the two germline ends.

The chain links TRBV18 to TRBJ2-1; 8 bases align to TRBD1. Germline V gene data show CDR1 as KGHSH and CDR2 as LQKENI. This CDR3 region has 14 residues. Unmatched junction bases numbered 4, after V lost 6 bases and J lost 3 bases. CDR3 coding DNA: TGTGCCAGCTCCGGGACAGGTTACTACAATGAGCAGTTCTTC. Protein product: CASSGTGYYNEQFF.

This CDR3 reads CASSPGGKRGVQPQHF. Here the CDR3 DNA reads TGTGCCAGCAGCCCGGGGGGCAAACGGGGGGTTCAGCCCCAGCATTTT. The chain has TRBV5-5 and TRBJ1-5; D is possibly TRBD1 (6 bases). This CDR3 spans 16 amino acids. CDR1 and CDR2 (germline): SGHKS, YYEKEE (reference sequence). Deletions cut 4 bases from V and 6 bases from J, with 20 bases between.

The genes are TRBV18 and TRBJ1-4; tentatively, D is TRBD1 (5 bases). Trimming took 8 bases from V and 3 from J, leaving 7 bases between them. CDR1 and CDR2 (germline): KGHSH, LQKENI. The CDR3 consists of 12 residues. CDR3 sequence (DNA): TGTGCCAGCAGGGGCTCTAATGAAAAACTGTTTTTT. Protein sequence: CASRGSNEKLFF.

This sequence joins TRBV29-1 and TRBJ2-7, with 7 bases matching TRBD1. With V trimmed by 7 bases and J by 2 bases, 5 bases remained unmatched. The germline V gene encodes CDR1 SQVTM and CDR2 ANQGSEA. CDR3 length equals 12 residues. CDR3 in amino acids: CSARDSAYEQYF. The CDR3 DNA follows: TGCAGCGCCCGGGACAGTGCCTACGAGCAGTACTTC.

The chain recombines TRBV27 with TRBJ2-5; maybe TRBD2 (6 bases). With 2 bases removed from V and 0 bases from J, the gap between germline ends came to 7 bases. Per germline, CDR1 MNHEY and CDR2 SMNVEV (reference sequence). The CDR3 extends over 14 amino acids. The CDR3 DNA reads as TGTGCCAGCAGTTTAGGGGGGTACCAAGAGACCCAGTACTTC. It is translated as CASSLGGYQETQYF.

In terms of frequency, this clone is medium-sized (0.01 to 0.1%). One end of the junction varies from germline; a read error may be responsible. V usage is TRBV13 and J usage is TRBJ1-1; perhaps TRBD1 as D (6 bases). The CDR3 has 13 residues. Germline loops: CDR1 PRHDT, CDR2 FYEKMQ (reference sequence). This CDR3 is CASSPGVGGESFF. DNA for the CDR3: TGTGCCAGCAGCCCAGGGGTAGGTGGTGAATCTTTCTTT.

This chain links TRBV28 with TRBJ1-5, with D perhaps matching TRBD1 (5 bases). V shed 6 bases and J shed 4 bases, with 10 bases lying between them. The CDR3 contains 13 residues. CDR1 and CDR2 (germline): MDHEN, SYDVKM. For the CDR3, the DNA is TGTGCCAGCAGCCCGGGGGGGAATCAGCCCCAGCATTTT. This sequence encodes CASSPGGNQPQHF.

This chain connects TRBV28 to TRBJ1-3; TRBD1 might be the D (5 bases). CDR1 is MDHEN and CDR2 is SYDVKM in the germline V gene. This CDR3 contains 17 residues. V lost 4 bases and J 0 bases, leaving 16 bases between the germline ends. CDR3: CASSSPADSSSGNTIYF. In nucleotides, the CDR3 is TGTGCCAGCAGTTCTCCCGCAGACAGTTCCTCTGGAAACACCATATATTTT.

V is TRBV6-6 and J is TRBJ1-1; 10 bases are a match to TRBD1. V trimming: 3 bases; J trimming: 7 bases; junction bases outside the gene matches: 8. This CDR3 region has 15 residues. Germline V CDR1 and CDR2: MNHNY, SVGAGI (reference sequence). CDR3 residues: CASSYLNRDRGEAFF. CDR3 nucleotides: TGTGCCAGCAGTTATCTAAACCGGGACAGGGGTGAAGCTTTCTTT.